The 17 T cell receptor beta chains below were found in one sample sequenced in a study of technical replicates of blood from a few donors. The repertoire was sequenced with immunoSEQ multiplex PCR; TCRdb's copy has only in-frame clones and lacks some. The sample lists approximately 79,000 clones; 85% to 95% were seen once. The material sequenced was T cells isolated from PBMCs. The receptors originated from a human donor in good health.

CDR3 sequence reads: CASSPNRGYNEKLFF. The DNA for the CDR3 is TGTGCCAGCAGCCCAAACAGGGGTTATAATGAAAAACTGTTTTTT. V gene TRBV7-8 combines with J gene TRBJ1-4; 7 bases line up with TRBD1. CDR1 SGHVS and CDR2 FQNEAQ come from the germline V gene. V gave up 5 bases and J gave up 4 bases; unmatched junction bases: 7. The length of the CDR3 is 15 residues.

V is TRBV2 and J is TRBJ2-2; 7 bases align to TRBD1. The germline V gene encodes CDR1 SNHLY and CDR2 FYNNEI. CDR3 length equals 14 residues. The V segment lost 5 bases and the J segment 3 bases; nucleotides outside the gene matches: 3. The CDR3 DNA sequence: TGTGCCAGCAGTCCGGGACAGTACACCGGGGAGCTGTTTTTT. This gives the protein CASSPGQYTGELFF.

The chain employs TRBV5-1 and TRBJ1-5; a weak D match, TRBD1 (5 bases). V was trimmed by 0 bases and J by 3 bases, leaving 10 bases between them. The CDR3 has 15 residues. The V gene's germline CDR1 is SGHRS and CDR2 YFSETQ. In nucleotides, the CDR3 is TGCGCCAGCAGCTTGGCAGCAGGGAACAATCAGCCCCAGCATTTT. It encodes CASSLAAGNNQPQHF.

The chain joins TRBV9 to TRBJ1-2, with 10 positions matching TRBD1. CDR3 size: 15 residues. The V and J ends lost 4 bases and 3 bases, in that order; junction bases with no gene match: 6. CDR1 and CDR2 (germline): SGDLS, YYNGEE. The CDR3 here is CASSRRQGADYGYTF. As DNA, the CDR3 is TGTGCCAGCAGCCGACGACAGGGGGCTGACTATGGCTACACCTTC. The full variable domain, rest sourced from reference TRBV9 and TRBJ1-2, is DSGVTQTPKHLITATGQRVTLRCSPRSGDLSVYWYQQSLDQGLQFLIQYYNGEERAKGNILERFSAQQFPDLHSELNLSSLELGDSALYFCASSRRQGADYGYTFGSGTRLTVV.

This chain joins TRBV29-1 and TRBJ2-7; the match to TRBD1 covers 8 bases. Germline V lookup: CDR1 SQVTM, CDR2 ANQGSEA. V gave up 6 bases and J gave up 0 bases; unmatched junction bases: 10. The CDR3 totals 15 residues. The DNA of the CDR3 is TGCAGCGTAGATATTAACAGGGGGTTCTCCTACGAGCAGTACTTC. Translated: CSVDINRGFSYEQYF.

The V and J genes are TRBV11-2 and TRBJ2-1; D perhaps matches TRBD1 (5 bases). Germline CDR1 reads SGHAT; CDR2 reads FQNNGV. This CDR3 is built from 13 residues. V was cut by 5 bases and J by 12 bases, with 17 bases left in between. CDR3 nucleotide sequence: TGTGCCAGCAGCATCGCCAATGACAGATCGCAGTTCTTC. Protein product: CASSIANDRSQFF.

This clone was seen just once. The chain joins TRBV11-2 to TRBJ2-2; 12 bases fit TRBD2. The germline V gene encodes CDR1 SGHAT and CDR2 FQNNGV. CDR3 length: 17 residues. Trimming removed 5 bases from V and 2 bases from J; junction bases left unmatched: 6. Written as DNA, the CDR3 is TGTGCCAGCAGCCCCACTAGCGGGAGGCTCAACACCGGGGAGCTGTTTTTT. Amino acid sequence: CASSPTSGRLNTGELFF.

In this sample, this clone turned up a few times. The V and J genes are TRBV19 and TRBJ2-2; TRBD2 is a possible D gene (6 bases). The germline V and J ends were trimmed by 9 bases and 1 base, with 9 bases remaining between them. Germline lookup yields CDR1 LNHDA and CDR2 SQIVND (reference sequence). This CDR3 has 13 residues. CDR3 DNA: TGTGCCAGGCGGGACGGGAACACCGGGGAGCTGTTTTTT. It specifies CARRDGNTGELFF.

The V gene is TRBV29-1, the J gene TRBJ2-1, with 12 positions matching TRBD2. There are 14 residues in the CDR3. Germline CDR1 is SQVTM and CDR2 is ANQGSEA. The V and J ends lost 0 bases and 8 bases, in that order; junction bases with no gene match: 2. The CDR3 spells CSVEETSGRHEQFF. The DNA of the CDR3 is TGCAGCGTTGAAGAAACTAGCGGGAGGCATGAGCAGTTCTTC.

The chain links TRBV28 to TRBJ2-1; no clear D. From germline, CDR1 is MDHEN and CDR2 SYDVKM. Trimming shortened V by 4 bases and J by 0 bases, and 7 bases separated the two germline ends. This CDR3 region has 14 residues. This CDR3 reads CASSWSHSYNEQFF. CDR3 nucleotides: TGTGCCAGCAGTTGGAGTCACTCCTACAATGAGCAGTTCTTC. Full variable domain (rest looked up from reference TRBV28 and TRBJ2-1): DVKVTQSSRYLVKRTGEKVFLECVQDMDHENMFWYRQDPGLGLRLIYFSYDVKMKEKGDIPEGYSVSREKKERFSLILESASTNQTSMYLCASSWSHSYNEQFFGPGTRLTVL.

The chain carries TRBV7-6 and TRBJ1-4; 9 bases fit TRBD1. The CDR3 is 14 amino acids. The junction had 3 bases not matched to a gene; V was cut back by 3 bases and J by 7 bases. Germline V gives CDR1 SGHVS, CDR2 FNYEAQ. The DNA for the CDR3 is TGTGCCAGCAGCTTGACAGGGGGGGGTGAAAAACTGTTTTTT. As protein: CASSLTGGGEKLFF.

V is TRBV28 and J is TRBJ1-4; D is perhaps TRBD1 (5 bases). The CDR3 totals 15 residues. Germline V gene lookup returns CDR1 MDHEN and CDR2 SYDVKM. Trimming removed 6 bases at V and 7 bases at J, with 18 bases between. The CDR3 bases are TGTGCCAGCAGCCTCCTAGGAGGGGTAGGTGAAAAACTGTTTTTT. Encoded protein: CASSLLGGVGEKLFF.

The chain recombines TRBV19 with TRBJ2-3; weak D call: TRBD2 (6 bases). The ends were cut back, 1 base at V and 2 bases at J, with 16 bases in the middle. The CDR3 runs 17 residues. Germline V gene sequence: CDR1 LNHDA, CDR2 SQIVND (reference sequence). The CDR3, as DNA: TGTGCCAGTAGTATAGGGAAACCGGACTACCTCACAGATACGCAGTATTTT. It translates to CASSIGKPDYLTDTQYF.

V usage is TRBV2 and J usage is TRBJ1-2; 7 bases agree with TRBD1. Germline trimming cut 6 bases from V and 8 bases from J; bases unmatched to any gene: 9. The germline gives CDR1 SNHLY, CDR2 FYNNEI. CDR3 size: 13 residues. The CDR3 region is CASSVRTGWGYTF. CDR3 DNA: TGTGCCAGCAGCGTACGGACAGGATGGGGCTACACCTTC.

This clone was counted a single time. This chain joins TRBV9 and TRBJ2-5, with D perhaps TRBD2 (5 bases). V shed 4 bases and J shed 4 bases, with 14 bases lying between them. The germline CDR1 and CDR2 sequences are SGDLS and YYNGEE. The CDR3 totals 14 residues. The chain's CDR3 is CASSREGVVETQYF. CDR3 nucleotide sequence: TGTGCCAGCAGCCGCGAGGGAGTGGTAGAGACCCAGTACTTC.

This rearrangement joins TRBV27 to TRBJ2-1; D perhaps matches TRBD1 (6 bases). This CDR3 region has 13 residues. The germline V gene has CDR1 MNHEY and CDR2 SMNVEV (reference sequence). The V and J ends lost 6 bases and 7 bases respectively, with 13 bases between them. The CDR3 is CASRQGIGNEQFF. Written as DNA, the CDR3 is TGTGCCAGCAGACAGGGCATTGGGAATGAGCAGTTCTTC.

This clone was seen a single time. The V call is TRBV13, the J call TRBJ1-3, with D perhaps matching TRBD1 (6 bases). Germline V gives CDR1 PRHDT, CDR2 FYEKMQ (reference sequence). The V end lost 1 base, the J end lost 8 bases, and 15 bases lay between the germline ends. This CDR3 has 15 amino acids. The CDR3 DNA reads TGTGCCAGCAGCTTAGCCGCAACAGGGACATACACCATATATTTT. Translated: CASSLAATGTYTIYF.